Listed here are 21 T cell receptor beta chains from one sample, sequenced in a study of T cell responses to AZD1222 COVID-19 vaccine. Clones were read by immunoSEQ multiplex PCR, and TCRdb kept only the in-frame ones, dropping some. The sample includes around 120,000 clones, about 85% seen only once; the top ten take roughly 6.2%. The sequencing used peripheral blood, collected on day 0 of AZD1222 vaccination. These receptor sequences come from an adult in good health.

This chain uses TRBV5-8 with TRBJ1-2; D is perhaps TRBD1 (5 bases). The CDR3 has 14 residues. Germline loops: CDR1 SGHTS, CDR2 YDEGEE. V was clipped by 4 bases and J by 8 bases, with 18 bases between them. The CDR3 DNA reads TGTGCCAGCAGCCTTGGGACTGGCTTGGAAGGCTACACCTTC. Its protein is CASSLGTGLEGYTF.

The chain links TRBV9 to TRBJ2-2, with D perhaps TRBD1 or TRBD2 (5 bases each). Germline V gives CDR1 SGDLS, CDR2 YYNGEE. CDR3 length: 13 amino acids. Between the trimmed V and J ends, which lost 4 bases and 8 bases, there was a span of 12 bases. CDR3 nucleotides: TGTGCCAGCAGCCCCCGGGGCCAGGGGGAGCTGTTTTTT. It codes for CASSPRGQGELFF. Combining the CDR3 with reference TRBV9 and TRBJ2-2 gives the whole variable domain DSGVTQTPKHLITATGQRVTLRCSPRSGDLSVYWYQQSLDQGLQFLIQYYNGEERAKGNILERFSAQQFPDLHSELNLSSLELGDSALYFCASSPRGQGELFFGEGSRLTVL.

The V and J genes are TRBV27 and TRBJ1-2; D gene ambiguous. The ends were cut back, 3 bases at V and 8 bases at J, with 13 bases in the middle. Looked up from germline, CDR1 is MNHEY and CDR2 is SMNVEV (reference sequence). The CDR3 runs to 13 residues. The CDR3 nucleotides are TGTGCCAGCAGTTTGAAGGGTTTGGGAGGCTACACCTTC. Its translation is CASSLKGLGGYTF.

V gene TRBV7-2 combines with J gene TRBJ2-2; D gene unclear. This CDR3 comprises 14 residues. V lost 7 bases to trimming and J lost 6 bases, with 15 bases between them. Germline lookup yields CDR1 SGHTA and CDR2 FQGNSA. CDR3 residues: CASNWIRGAGELFF. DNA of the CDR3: TGTGCCAGCAACTGGATCCGAGGTGCCGGGGAGCTGTTTTTT.

This chain's CDR3 is CASSERGGTNTGELFF. The CDR3 DNA sequence: TGTGCCAGCAGTGAAAGGGGAGGGACGAACACCGGGGAGCTGTTTTTT. V usage is TRBV2 and J usage is TRBJ2-2; TRBD2 matches at 7 bases. J was trimmed by 0 bases and V by 2 bases; bases with no gene match: 3. The CDR3 extends over 16 amino acids. The germline V gene encodes CDR1 SNHLY and CDR2 FYNNEI.

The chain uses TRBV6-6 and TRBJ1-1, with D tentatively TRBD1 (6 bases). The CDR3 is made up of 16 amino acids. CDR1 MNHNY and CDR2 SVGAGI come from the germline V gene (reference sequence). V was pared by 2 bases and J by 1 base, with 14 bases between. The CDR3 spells CASSYPGELANTEAFF. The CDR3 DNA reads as TGTGCCAGCAGTTACCCAGGGGAATTGGCGAACACTGAAGCTTTCTTT.

CDR3: CASSLGGEEWETQYF. The CDR3 DNA sequence: TGTGCCAGCAGCTTAGGGGGGGAGGAGTGGGAGACCCAGTACTTC. V usage is TRBV7-2 and J usage is TRBJ2-5; the D gene is possibly TRBD2 (6 bases). This CDR3 has 15 amino acids. The V gene lost 1 base and the J gene lost 5 bases, with 14 bases spanning the gap. Germline V gives CDR1 SGHTA, CDR2 FQGNSA. The full variable domain, rest sourced from reference TRBV7-2 and TRBJ2-5, is GAGVSQSPSNKVTEKGKDVELRCDPISGHTALYWYRQSLGQGLEFLIYFQGNSAPDKSGLPSDRFSAERTGGSVSTLTIQRTQQEDSAVYLCASSLGGEEWETQYFGPGTRLLVL.

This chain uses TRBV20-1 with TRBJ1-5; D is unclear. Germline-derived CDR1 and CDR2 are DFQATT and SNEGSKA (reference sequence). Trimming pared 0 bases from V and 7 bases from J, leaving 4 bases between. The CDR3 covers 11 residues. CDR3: CSARDGQPQHF. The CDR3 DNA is TGCAGTGCTAGAGATGGGCAGCCCCAGCATTTT.

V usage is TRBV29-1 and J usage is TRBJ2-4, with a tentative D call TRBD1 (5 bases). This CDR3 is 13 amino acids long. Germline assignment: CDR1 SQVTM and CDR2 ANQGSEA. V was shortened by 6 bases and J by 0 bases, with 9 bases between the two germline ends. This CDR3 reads CSVSGLAKNIQYF. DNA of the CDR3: TGCAGCGTCTCAGGGTTAGCCAAAAACATTCAGTACTTC.

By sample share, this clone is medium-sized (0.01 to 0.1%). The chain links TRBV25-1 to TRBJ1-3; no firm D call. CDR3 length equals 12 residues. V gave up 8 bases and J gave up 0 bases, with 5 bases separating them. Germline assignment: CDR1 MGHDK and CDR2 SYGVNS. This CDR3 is CASLSSGNTIYF. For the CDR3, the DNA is TGTGCCAGCCTCAGCTCTGGAAACACCATATATTTT.

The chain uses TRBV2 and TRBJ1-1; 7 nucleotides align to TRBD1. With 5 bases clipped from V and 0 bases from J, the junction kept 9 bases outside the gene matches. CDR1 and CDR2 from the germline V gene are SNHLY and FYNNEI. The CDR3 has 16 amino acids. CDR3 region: CASSTPGDRMNTEAFF. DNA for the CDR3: TGTGCCAGCAGTACCCCAGGGGACAGAATGAACACTGAAGCTTTCTTT.

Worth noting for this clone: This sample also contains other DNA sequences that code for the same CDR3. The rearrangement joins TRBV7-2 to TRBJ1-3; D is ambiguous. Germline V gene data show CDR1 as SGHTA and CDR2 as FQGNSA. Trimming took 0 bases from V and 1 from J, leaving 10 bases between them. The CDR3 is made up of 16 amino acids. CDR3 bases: TGTGCCAGCAGCTTAGCGCGCGGGAGGTCTGGAAACACCATATATTTT. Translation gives CASSLARGRSGNTIYF.

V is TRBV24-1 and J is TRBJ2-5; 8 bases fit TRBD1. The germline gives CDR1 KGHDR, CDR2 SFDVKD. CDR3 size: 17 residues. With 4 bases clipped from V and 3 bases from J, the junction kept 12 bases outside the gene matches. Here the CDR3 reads CATSEPRQGAGKETQYF. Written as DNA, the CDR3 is TGTGCCACCAGTGAGCCAAGGCAGGGGGCGGGTAAAGAGACCCAGTACTTC.

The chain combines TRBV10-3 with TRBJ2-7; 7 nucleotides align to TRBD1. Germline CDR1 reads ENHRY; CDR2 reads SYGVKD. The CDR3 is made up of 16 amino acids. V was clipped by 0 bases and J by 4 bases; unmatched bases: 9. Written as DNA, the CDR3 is TGTGCCATCAGTGAGTCTATGGGGACAGTGATGTACGAGCAGTACTTC. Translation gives CAISESMGTVMYEQYF.

The CDR3, as DNA: TGTGCCAGCAGCTTATCTACGGAGACCCAGTACTTC. It codes for CASSLSTETQYF. This chain uses TRBV7-9 with TRBJ2-5; D is unclear. Looked up from germline, CDR1 is SEHNR and CDR2 is FQNEAQ (reference sequence). The germline V and J ends were trimmed by 2 bases and 5 bases, with 6 bases remaining between them. This CDR3 has 12 amino acids.

DNA for the CDR3: TGTGCCAGTAGAGACTGGACGGGAACCACCGGGGAGCTGTTTTTT. Protein product: CASRDWTGTTGELFF. The chain couples TRBV19 to TRBJ2-2, with D possibly matching TRBD2 (5 bases). Germline lookup yields CDR1 LNHDA and CDR2 SQIVND (reference sequence). This CDR3 comprises 15 residues. V lost 6 bases and J 4 bases, leaving 15 bases between the germline ends.

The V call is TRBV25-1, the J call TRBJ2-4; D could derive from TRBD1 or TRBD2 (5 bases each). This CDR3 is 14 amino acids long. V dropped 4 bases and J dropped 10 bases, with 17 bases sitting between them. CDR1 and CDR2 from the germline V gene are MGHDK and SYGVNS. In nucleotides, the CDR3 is TGTGCCAGCAGTGTCACCGGGACCGGTGGGATTCAGTACTTC. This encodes CASSVTGTGGIQYF.

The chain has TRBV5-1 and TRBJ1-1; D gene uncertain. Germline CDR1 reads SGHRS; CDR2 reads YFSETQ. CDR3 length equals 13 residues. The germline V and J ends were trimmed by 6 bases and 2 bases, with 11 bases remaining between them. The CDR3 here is CASTSPGNTEAFF. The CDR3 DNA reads TGCGCCAGCACCAGCCCCGGAAACACTGAAGCTTTCTTT.

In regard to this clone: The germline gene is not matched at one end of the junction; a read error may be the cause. Here the CDR3 DNA reads TGTGCCAGCAGTGACTCACGGGGGGCAGGTAAGCAGCCCCAGCATTTT. Translation gives CASSDSRGAGKQPQHF. The chain has TRBV6-2 or TRBV6-3 and TRBJ1-5; D may be TRBD1 (6 bases). In germline, CDR1 is MNHEY, CDR2 SVGEGT. The CDR3 spans 16 residues.

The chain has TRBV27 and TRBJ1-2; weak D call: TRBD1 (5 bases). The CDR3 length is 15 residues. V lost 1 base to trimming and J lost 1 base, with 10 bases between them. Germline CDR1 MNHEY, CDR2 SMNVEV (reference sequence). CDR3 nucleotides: TGTGCCAGCAGTTTATTCAGGGATAATAACTATGGCTACACCTTC. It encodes CASSLFRDNNYGYTF.

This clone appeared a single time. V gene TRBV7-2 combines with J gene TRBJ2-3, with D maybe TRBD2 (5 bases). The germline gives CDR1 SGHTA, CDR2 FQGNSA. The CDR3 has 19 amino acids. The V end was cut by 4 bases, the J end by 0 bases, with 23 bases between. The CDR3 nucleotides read TGTGCCAGCAGCTCCCGAGGGCCCAGCGACTTTACTAGCACAGATACGCAGTATTTT. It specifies CASSSRGPSDFTSTDTQYF.